This TCR beta chain was sequenced for a study of tumor-infiltrating lymphocytes in localized non-small cell lung cancer. Study context: Some samples were collected after neoadjuvant chemotherapy; smokers, never-smokers and several histologies were included. From each patient, both tumor and uninvolved lung, non-adjacent to tumor, were sampled. Overall study results and limits: TCR sequencing covered a subset of patients with enough tissue. Different pieces of the same tissue went to different assays, confounding technical variation with intratumor heterogeneity.

For this clone: Its cognate antigen is unknown.

The CDR3 consists of 14 residues. CDR1 MGHDK and CDR2 SYGVNS come from the germline V gene. Trimming stripped 3 bases from V and 4 bases from J, with 12 bases between. The repertoire was sequenced with immunoSEQ multiplex PCR; TCRdb's copy has only in-frame clones and lacks some. The sample lists about 9,700 clones, approximately 78% seen once, with around a tenth in the top ten. The sample taken for sequencing was lung tumor tissue. The chain joins TRBV25-1 to TRBJ1-2; D gene ambiguous. This TCR came from a human donor with non-small cell lung cancer. CDR3 in DNA: TGTGCCAGCAGTGACCAAGGGTTGGCCTATGGCTACACCTTC. This encodes CASSDQGLAYGYTF.